The 28 T cell receptor beta chains below come from one sample, sequenced in a study of blood T cell repertoires in COVID-19. Some clones are missing from TCRdb's copy, which holds only in-frame ones; the method was immunoSEQ multiplex PCR. The table has under 250,000 clones, 83% seen once. Sequences were obtained from PBMCs or T cells enriched from blood (not recorded which). These receptors all come from a woman aged 45-65 years who had been exposed to COVID-19.

J is TRBJ1-2 and V is TRBV21-1. TRBV21-1 has pseudogene status. The CDR3 consists of 14 residues. The CDR3 nucleotides are TGTGCCAGCAGCAAAGTAACGAGTTACTATGGCTACACCTTC. Protein product: CASSKVTSYYGYTF.

This sequence joins TRBV27 and TRBJ2-1, with 8 bases matching TRBD2. Germline V gene data show CDR1 as MNHEY and CDR2 as SMNVEV (reference sequence). Trimming removed 8 bases from V and 6 bases from J; junction bases left unmatched: 12. This CDR3 contains 15 residues. CDR3 in amino acids: CASLPGGPPGNEQFF. Here the CDR3 DNA reads TGTGCCAGCCTTCCGGGGGGGCCCCCGGGCAATGAGCAGTTCTTC.

This clone was found a few times. The chain joins TRBV2 to TRBJ1-2; 7 nucleotides agree with TRBD1. The V and J ends lost 4 bases and 4 bases, in that order; junction bases with no gene match: 6. Germline CDR1 and CDR2: SNHLY and FYNNEI. The CDR3 runs to 14 residues. In nucleotides, the CDR3 is TGTGCCAGCAGTGCGTTTGACAGGGCCTATGGCTACACCTTC. It codes for CASSAFDRAYGYTF.

In this sample, this clone turned up a few times. The chain links TRBV15 to TRBJ1-4, with 7 bases that match TRBD1. Germline trimming cut 4 bases from V and 5 bases from J; bases unmatched to any gene: 4. The CDR3 has 14 amino acids. Looked up from germline, CDR1 is LNHNV and CDR2 is YYDKDF (reference sequence). The CDR3 is CATSKGTANEKLFF. The CDR3 DNA reads TGTGCCACCAGCAAAGGGACAGCAAATGAAAAACTGTTTTTT.

The chain carries TRBV18 and TRBJ1-2, with D hard to call. Germline V gene lookup returns CDR1 KGHSH and CDR2 LQKENI. Trimming removed 0 bases from V and 2 bases from J, with 7 bases in between. The CDR3 extends over 14 amino acids. The CDR3 DNA is TGTGCCAGCTCACCACCTAGCAGCAACTATGGCTACACCTTC. It encodes CASSPPSSNYGYTF.

V and J are TRBV20-1 and TRBJ2-5; D unresolved. The CDR3 length is 11 residues. The ends were cut back, 6 bases at V and 8 bases at J, with 13 bases in the middle. The germline gives CDR1 DFQATT, CDR2 SNEGSKA (reference sequence). Written as DNA, the CDR3 is TGCAGTGCCATAGAACCACCAACCCAGTACTTC. Its protein product is CSAIEPPTQYF.

The genes are TRBV29-1 and TRBJ1-1; D perhaps matches TRBD1 (6 bases). This CDR3 is built from 12 residues. From germline, CDR1 is SQVTM and CDR2 ANQGSEA. Deletions cut 6 bases from V and 8 bases from J, with 16 bases between. The CDR3 reads CSVSQGRGEAFF. In DNA form, the CDR3 reads TGCAGCGTCTCTCAGGGGAGGGGGGAAGCTTTCTTT.

The rearrangement joins TRBV30 to TRBJ1-3, with 7 bases aligning to TRBD1. The CDR3 has 14 amino acids. V was clipped by 1 base and J by 9 bases; unmatched bases: 9. Germline V gene data show CDR1 as GTSNPN and CDR2 as SVGIG (reference sequence). CDR3 sequence reads: CAWSAVTGRGTIYF. CDR3 nucleotide sequence: TGTGCCTGGAGTGCGGTGACAGGGCGAGGCACCATATATTTT.

Only a few counts were recorded for this clone. The chain couples TRBV2 to TRBJ1-5; TRBD1 is a possible D gene (6 bases). The CDR3 totals 13 residues. CDR1 is SNHLY, CDR2 FYNNEI, per germline. V was pared by 8 bases and J by 4 bases, with 12 bases between. The CDR3 spells CASDRTGNQPQHF. In DNA form, the CDR3 reads TGTGCCAGCGACAGGACGGGGAATCAGCCCCAGCATTTT.

CDR3 loop: CASSSGNPRGTGELFF. In nucleotides, the CDR3 is TGTGCCAGCAGCTCTGGGAACCCACGGGGGACCGGGGAGCTGTTTTTT. This rearrangement joins TRBV11-2 to TRBJ2-2, with D perhaps matching TRBD2 (6 bases). CDR1 SGHAT and CDR2 FQNNGV come from the germline V gene. The CDR3 has 16 amino acids. Trimming took off 4 bases at V and 5 bases at J, with 17 bases between the two ends.

This clone was found a few times. The CDR3 protein is CAWSEGISGYTF. The CDR3, as DNA: TGTGCCTGGAGTGAGGGGATCAGTGGCTACACCTTC. The chain uses TRBV30 and TRBJ1-2; possible D gene TRBD1, 5 bases. The CDR3 sequence is 12 residues long. V lost 1 base, J lost 7 bases, and 10 bases lay in between. CDR1 is GTSNPN, CDR2 SVGIG, per germline (reference sequence).

The rearrangement joins TRBV15 to TRBJ1-2; TRBD1 is a possible D gene (5 bases). Trimming removed 3 bases at V and 6 bases at J, with 11 bases between. The CDR3 runs 13 residues. From germline, CDR1 is LNHNV and CDR2 YYDKDF (reference sequence). DNA of the CDR3: TGTGCCACCAGCAGCTCGACAGTCCATGGCTACACCTTC. As protein: CATSSSTVHGYTF.

The chain links TRBV5-1 to TRBJ1-3, with D perhaps TRBD1 (6 bases). The V gene's germline CDR1 is SGHRS and CDR2 YFSETQ. V lost 5 bases to trimming and J lost 4 bases, with 19 bases between them. This CDR3 comprises 16 residues. The CDR3 bases are TGCGCCAGCAGACCAGCCAGGGGAGCCGAAGGAAACACCATATATTTT. Translated, it gives CASRPARGAEGNTIYF.

The genes are TRBV28 and TRBJ2-5; D may be TRBD2 (6 bases). The V gene's germline CDR1 is MDHEN and CDR2 SYDVKM. The V end was cut by 5 bases, the J end by 4 bases, with 11 bases between. The CDR3 totals 13 residues. CDR3 DNA: TGTGCCAGCAGTCCATTTAGCGGAGAGACCCAGTACTTC. Translation gives CASSPFSGETQYF.

The V call is TRBV7-8, the J call TRBJ2-1, with a possible D match to TRBD2 (7 bases). The CDR3 is 16 amino acids. Looked up from germline, CDR1 is SGHVS and CDR2 is FQNEAQ. V was trimmed by 2 bases and J by 10 bases, leaving 21 bases between them. CDR3 residues: CASSLRDKGRVAEQFF. CDR3 nucleotide sequence: TGTGCCAGCAGCTTACGGGACAAGGGGAGGGTGGCGGAGCAGTTCTTC. Filled out from reference TRBV7-8 and TRBJ2-1, the complete variable domain reads GAGVSQSPRYKVAKRGQDVALRCDPISGHVSLFWYQQALGQGPEFLTYFQNEAQLDKSGLPSDRFFAERPEGSVSTLKIQRTQQEDSAVYLCASSLRDKGRVAEQFFGPGTRLTVL.

The chain combines TRBV25-1 with TRBJ2-7; a weak D match, TRBD2 (6 bases). V lost 4 bases and J lost 6, with 22 bases in between. This CDR3 has 16 residues. Germline V gene lookup returns CDR1 MGHDK and CDR2 SYGVNS. CDR3 region: CASSGRPGTAGAEQYF. The DNA for the CDR3 is TGTGCCAGCAGTGGGCGTCCCGGGACTGCTGGCGCCGAGCAGTACTTC.

In this sample, this clone turned up once. The genes are TRBV6-5 and TRBJ1-5; maybe TRBD1 (5 bases). Trimming cost V 6 bases and J 3 bases, with 12 bases left between them. The CDR3 runs to 14 residues. Per germline, CDR1 MNHEY and CDR2 SVGAGI. The CDR3 DNA is TGTGCCAGCAGAGGGGAAGGGTTCAATCAGCCCCAGCATTTT. This gives the protein CASRGEGFNQPQHF.

The V call is TRBV3-1 (or the pseudogene TRBV3-2), the J call TRBJ2-7, with a tentative D call TRBD1 (5 bases). The V end lost 4 bases, the J end lost 3 bases, and 7 bases lay between the germline ends. This CDR3 contains 12 residues. In germline, CDR1 is LGHDT, CDR2 YNNKEL (reference sequence). The CDR3: CASSLTDYEQYF. As DNA, the CDR3 is TGTGCCAGCAGCCTGACAGACTACGAGCAGTACTTC.

The J gene is TRBJ1-6, the V gene TRBV20-1, with TRBD1 matching over 7 bases. Germline lookup yields CDR1 DFQATT and CDR2 SNEGSKA (reference sequence). The CDR3 is 15 residues long. Germline trimming cut 3 bases from V and 8 bases from J; bases unmatched to any gene: 10. The CDR3 loop reads CSASPGTDIYSPLHF. CDR3 nucleotide sequence: TGCAGTGCTAGTCCCGGGACAGATATATATTCACCCCTCCACTTT.

This chain connects TRBV18 to TRBJ1-1, with 9 bases that match TRBD1. Germline assignment: CDR1 KGHSH and CDR2 LQKENI. V lost 3 bases, J lost 10 bases, and 6 bases stayed unmatched. This CDR3 comprises 13 residues. The CDR3 spells CASSPGTGSGAFF. The CDR3 coding sequence is TGTGCCAGCTCACCCGGGACAGGGTCCGGAGCTTTCTTT.

The V gene is TRBV7-2, the J gene TRBJ1-4; weak D call: TRBD1 (6 bases). The CDR3 sequence is 15 residues long. Per the germline V gene, CDR1 is SGHTA and CDR2 is FQGNSA. V lost 2 bases and J 3 bases, leaving 10 bases between the germline ends. The CDR3 here is CASSLITGPNEKLFF. The CDR3 DNA reads as TGTGCCAGCAGCTTAATAACAGGGCCTAATGAAAAACTGTTTTTT.

This chain uses TRBV6-2 or TRBV6-3 with TRBJ2-4; D might be TRBD1 (6 bases). V lost 6 bases and J 0 bases, leaving 18 bases between the germline ends. CDR1 is MNHEY and CDR2 is SVGEGT in the germline V gene. The CDR3 covers 17 residues. The CDR3 protein is CASSSSSQGIAKNIQYF. CDR3 in DNA: TGTGCCAGCAGCTCATCTTCACAGGGTATAGCCAAAAACATTCAGTACTTC.

The J gene is TRBJ2-1, the V gene TRBV5-1; 8 bases are a match to TRBD1. From germline, CDR1 is SGHRS and CDR2 YFSETQ. V gave up 2 bases and J gave up 4 bases; unmatched junction bases: 11. This CDR3 has 17 residues. The CDR3 region has the DNA TGCGCCAGCAGCTTCGACAGGGGTCACCCCCAGTACAATGAGCAGTTCTTC. Protein: CASSFDRGHPQYNEQFF.

The chain couples TRBV9 to TRBJ2-3; 14 nucleotides align to TRBD2. Germline CDR1 and CDR2: SGDLS and YYNGEE. This CDR3 is 16 amino acids long. Trimming removed 4 bases from V and 3 bases from J; junction bases left unmatched: 4. The chain's CDR3 is CASSYRTSGGTDTQYF. The DNA of the CDR3 is TGTGCCAGCAGCTACAGGACTAGCGGGGGGACAGATACGCAGTATTTT.

This clone was observed a handful of times. The rearrangement joins TRBV9 to TRBJ1-1; the D is unclear. Germline CDR1 SGDLS, CDR2 YYNGEE. This CDR3 is built from 13 residues. The V and J ends lost 2 bases and 5 bases respectively, with 10 bases between them. The CDR3 DNA is TGTGCCAGCAGCGTCGGTGGGAGTACTGAAGCTTTCTTT. It encodes CASSVGGSTEAFF.

This clone was counted a few times. V usage is TRBV7-2 and J usage is TRBJ1-6; D is ambiguous. With 0 bases removed from V and 12 bases from J, the gap between germline ends came to 9 bases. Germline V CDR1 and CDR2: SGHTA, FQGNSA. The CDR3 length is 13 residues. DNA for the CDR3: TGTGCCAGCAGCTTAGCCAGGTACGGACCCCTCCACTTT. Translated, it gives CASSLARYGPLHF.

The chain uses TRBV4-1 and TRBJ1-3; D is unclear. The V gene's germline CDR1 is MGHRA and CDR2 YSYEKL. The CDR3 is 17 amino acids. The V end was cut by 1 base, the J end by 4 bases, with 17 bases between. The CDR3 spells CASSQGLRFGEGNTIYF. The CDR3 bases are TGCGCCAGCAGCCAAGGTTTGCGGTTTGGAGAAGGAAACACCATATATTTT.

This clone was recorded only once. V usage is TRBV5-4 and J usage is TRBJ1-4, with 8 bases aligning to TRBD1. The J segment lost 3 bases and the V segment lost 10 bases, leaving 8 bases of the junction unmatched. This CDR3 spans 14 amino acids. Looked up from germline, CDR1 is SGHNT and CDR2 is YYREEE (reference sequence). The chain's CDR3 is CAFTDRGANEKLFF. The DNA for the CDR3 is TGTGCCTTTACCGACAGGGGTGCTAATGAAAAACTGTTTTTT.